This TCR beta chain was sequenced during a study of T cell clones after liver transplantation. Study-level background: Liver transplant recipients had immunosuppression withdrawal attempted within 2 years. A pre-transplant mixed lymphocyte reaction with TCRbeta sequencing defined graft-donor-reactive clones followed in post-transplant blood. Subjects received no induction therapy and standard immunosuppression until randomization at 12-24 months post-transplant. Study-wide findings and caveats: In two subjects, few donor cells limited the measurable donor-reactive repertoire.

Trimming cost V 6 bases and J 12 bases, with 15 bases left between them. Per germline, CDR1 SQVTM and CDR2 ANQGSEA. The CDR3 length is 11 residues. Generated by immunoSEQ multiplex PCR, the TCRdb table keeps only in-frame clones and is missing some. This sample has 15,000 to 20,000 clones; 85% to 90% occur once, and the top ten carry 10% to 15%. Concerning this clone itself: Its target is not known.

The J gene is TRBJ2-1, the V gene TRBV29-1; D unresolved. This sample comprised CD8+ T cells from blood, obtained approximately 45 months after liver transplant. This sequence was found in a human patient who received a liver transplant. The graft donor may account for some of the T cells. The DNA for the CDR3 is TGCAGCGTCCCTAGGGCTTACGGGCAGTTCTTC. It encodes CSVPRAYGQFF.